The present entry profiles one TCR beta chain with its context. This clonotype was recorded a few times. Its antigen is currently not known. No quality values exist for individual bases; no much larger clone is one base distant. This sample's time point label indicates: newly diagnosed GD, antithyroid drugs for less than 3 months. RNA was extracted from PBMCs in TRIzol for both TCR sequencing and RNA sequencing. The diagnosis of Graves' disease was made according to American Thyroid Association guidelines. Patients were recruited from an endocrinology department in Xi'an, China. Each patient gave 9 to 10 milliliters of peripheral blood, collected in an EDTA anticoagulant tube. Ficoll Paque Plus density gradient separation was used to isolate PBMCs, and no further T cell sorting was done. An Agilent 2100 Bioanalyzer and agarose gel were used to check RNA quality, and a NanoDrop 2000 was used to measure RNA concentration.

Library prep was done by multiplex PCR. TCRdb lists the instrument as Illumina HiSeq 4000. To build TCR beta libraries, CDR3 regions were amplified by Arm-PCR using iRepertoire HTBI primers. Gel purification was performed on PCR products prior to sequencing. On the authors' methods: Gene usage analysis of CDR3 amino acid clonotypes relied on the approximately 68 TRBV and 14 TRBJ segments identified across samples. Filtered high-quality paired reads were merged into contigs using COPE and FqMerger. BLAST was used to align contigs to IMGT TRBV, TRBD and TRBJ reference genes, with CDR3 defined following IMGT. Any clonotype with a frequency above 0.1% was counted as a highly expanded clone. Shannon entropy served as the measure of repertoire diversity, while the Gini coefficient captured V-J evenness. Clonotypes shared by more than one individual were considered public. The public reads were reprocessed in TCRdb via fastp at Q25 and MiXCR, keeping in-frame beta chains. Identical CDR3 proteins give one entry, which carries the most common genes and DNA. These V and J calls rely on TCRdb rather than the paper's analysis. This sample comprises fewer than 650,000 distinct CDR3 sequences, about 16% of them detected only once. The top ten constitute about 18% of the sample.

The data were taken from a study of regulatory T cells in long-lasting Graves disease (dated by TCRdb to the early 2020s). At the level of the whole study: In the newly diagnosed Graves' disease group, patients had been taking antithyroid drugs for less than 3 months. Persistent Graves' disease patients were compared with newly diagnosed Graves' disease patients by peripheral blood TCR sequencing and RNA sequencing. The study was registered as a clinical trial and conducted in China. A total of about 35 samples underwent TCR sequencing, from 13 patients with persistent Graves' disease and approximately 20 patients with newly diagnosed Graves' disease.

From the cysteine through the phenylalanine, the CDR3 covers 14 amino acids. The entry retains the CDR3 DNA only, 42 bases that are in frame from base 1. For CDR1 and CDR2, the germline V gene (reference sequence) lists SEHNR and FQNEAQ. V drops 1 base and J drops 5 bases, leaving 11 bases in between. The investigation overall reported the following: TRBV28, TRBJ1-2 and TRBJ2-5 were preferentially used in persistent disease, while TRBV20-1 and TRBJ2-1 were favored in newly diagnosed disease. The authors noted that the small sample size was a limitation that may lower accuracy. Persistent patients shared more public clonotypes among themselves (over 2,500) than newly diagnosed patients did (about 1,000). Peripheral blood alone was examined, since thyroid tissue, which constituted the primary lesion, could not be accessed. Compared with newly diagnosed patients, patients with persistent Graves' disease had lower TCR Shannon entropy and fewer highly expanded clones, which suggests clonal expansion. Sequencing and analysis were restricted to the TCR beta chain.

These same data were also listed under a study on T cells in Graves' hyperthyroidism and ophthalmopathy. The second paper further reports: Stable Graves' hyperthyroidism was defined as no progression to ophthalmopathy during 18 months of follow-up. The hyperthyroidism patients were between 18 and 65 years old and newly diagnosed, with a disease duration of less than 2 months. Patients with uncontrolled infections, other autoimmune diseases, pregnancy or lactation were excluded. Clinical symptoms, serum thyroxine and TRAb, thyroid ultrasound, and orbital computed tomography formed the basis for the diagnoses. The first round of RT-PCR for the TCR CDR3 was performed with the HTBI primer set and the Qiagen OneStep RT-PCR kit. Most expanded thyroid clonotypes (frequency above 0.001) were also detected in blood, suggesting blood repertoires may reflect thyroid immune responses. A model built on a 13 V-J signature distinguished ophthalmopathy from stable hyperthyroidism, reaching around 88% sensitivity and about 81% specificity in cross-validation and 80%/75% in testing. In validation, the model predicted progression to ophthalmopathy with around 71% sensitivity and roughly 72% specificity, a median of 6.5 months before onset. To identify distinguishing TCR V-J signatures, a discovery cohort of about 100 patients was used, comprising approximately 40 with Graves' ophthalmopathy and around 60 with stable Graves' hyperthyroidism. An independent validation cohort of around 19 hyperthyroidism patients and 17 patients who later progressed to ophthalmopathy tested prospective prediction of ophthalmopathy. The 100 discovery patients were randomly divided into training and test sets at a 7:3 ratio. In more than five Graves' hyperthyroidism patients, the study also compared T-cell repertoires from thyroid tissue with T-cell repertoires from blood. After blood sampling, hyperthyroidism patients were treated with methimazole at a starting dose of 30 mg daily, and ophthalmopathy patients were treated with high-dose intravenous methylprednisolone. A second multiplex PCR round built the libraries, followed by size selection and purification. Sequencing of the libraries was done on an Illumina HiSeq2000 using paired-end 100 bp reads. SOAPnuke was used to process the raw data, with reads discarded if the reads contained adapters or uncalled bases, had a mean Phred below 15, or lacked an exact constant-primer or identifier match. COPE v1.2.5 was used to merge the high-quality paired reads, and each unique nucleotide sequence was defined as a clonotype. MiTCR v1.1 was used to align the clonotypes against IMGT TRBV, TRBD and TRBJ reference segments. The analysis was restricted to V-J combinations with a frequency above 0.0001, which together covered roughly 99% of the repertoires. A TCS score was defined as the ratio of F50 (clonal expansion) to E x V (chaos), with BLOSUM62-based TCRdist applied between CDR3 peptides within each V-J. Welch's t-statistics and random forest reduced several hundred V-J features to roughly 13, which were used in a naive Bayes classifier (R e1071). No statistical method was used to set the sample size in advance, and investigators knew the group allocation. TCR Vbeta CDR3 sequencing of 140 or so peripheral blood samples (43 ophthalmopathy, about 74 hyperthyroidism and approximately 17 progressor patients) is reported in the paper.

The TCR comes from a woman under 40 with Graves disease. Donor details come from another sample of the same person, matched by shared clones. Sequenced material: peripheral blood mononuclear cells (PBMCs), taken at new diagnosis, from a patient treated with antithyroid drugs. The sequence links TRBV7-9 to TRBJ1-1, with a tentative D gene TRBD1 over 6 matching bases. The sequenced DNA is TGTGCCAGCAGCTTAGGGTTAACAGGGACTGAAGCTTTCTTT. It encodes CASSLGLTGTEAFF.